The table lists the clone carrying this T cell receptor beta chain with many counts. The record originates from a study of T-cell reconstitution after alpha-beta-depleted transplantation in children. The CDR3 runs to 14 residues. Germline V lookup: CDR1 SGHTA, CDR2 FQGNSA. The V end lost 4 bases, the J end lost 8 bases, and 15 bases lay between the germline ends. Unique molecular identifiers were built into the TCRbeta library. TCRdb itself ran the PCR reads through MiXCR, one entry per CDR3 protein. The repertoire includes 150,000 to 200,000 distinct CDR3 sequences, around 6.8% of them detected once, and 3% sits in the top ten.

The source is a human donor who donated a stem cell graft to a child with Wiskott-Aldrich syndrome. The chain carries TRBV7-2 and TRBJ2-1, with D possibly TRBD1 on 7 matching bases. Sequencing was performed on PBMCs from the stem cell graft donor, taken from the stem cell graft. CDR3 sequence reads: CASSSPDREDEQFF. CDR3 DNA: TGTGCCAGCAGCTCCCCAGACAGGGAGGATGAGCAGTTCTTC.